This is a list of T cell receptor beta chains from one sample in a study of shared clonotypes between healthy human individuals. Sequencing was performed with immunoSEQ multiplex PCR; in TCRdb, only in-frame clones are kept and a portion is missing. The sample has some 2 million clones; 85% to 95% are singletons. What was sequenced was naive CD4+ T cells sorted from blood. These receptors all come from a man aged 18 to 30 in good health. CDR3s include the opening cysteine and the closing phenylalanine or tryptophan. Fields, in order: D gene, clone size, J gene, V gene, CDR3 DNA, CDR3 protein. A D gene is named only where the DNA matches it firmly. Clone size is not always given. Where it is, it says once, few, many or a class for expanded clones.

>.|.|TRBJ2-3|TRBV7-2
TGTGCCAGCAGCTCCGGACAGCCTACAGATACGCAGTATTTT
CASSSGQPTDTQYF
>.|.|TRBJ1-1|TRBV5-1
TGCGCCAGCAGCTTGGAGGGGCCGGGGACGAACACTGAAGCTTTCTTT
CASSLEGPGTNTEAFF
>.|.|TRBJ1-5|TRBV28
TGTGCCAGCAGTTCCTTACCTTCGGGAAATCAGCCCCAGCATTTT
CASSSLPSGNQPQHF
>TRBD1|once|TRBJ2-5|TRBV4-3
TGCGCCAGCAGCCAAGATACAGGGCCAGGGGGTTGGGAGACCCAGTACTTC
CASSQDTGPGGWETQYF
>.|.|TRBJ1-1|TRBV18
TGTGCCAGCTCACCATTGGAGGGCACTGAAGCTTTCTTT
CASSPLEGTEAFF
>TRBD1|once|TRBJ1-1|TRBV27
TGTGCCAGCAGTTTGTTCAATAAGGGGGCAAGGACTGAAGCTTTCTTT
CASSLFNKGARTEAFF
>.|.|TRBJ2-7|TRBV28
TGTGCCAGCAGTTCTGGAGCGAACCAAGGGACCTACGAGCAGTACTTC
CASSSGANQGTYEQYF
>.|.|TRBJ1-1|TRBV2
TGTGCCAGCAGTGGAAAACCGAAGGGCAAGAACACTGAAGCTTTCTTT
CASSGKPKGKNTEAFF
>.|.|TRBJ1-6|TRBV6-5
TGTGCCAGCAGTCGCCCGGGGCCTGACAATTCACCCCTCCACTTT
CASSRPGPDNSPLHF
>TRBD2|.|TRBJ2-1|TRBV11-2
TGTGCCAGCAGCTTAGGGCTAGCGGGAGGGGGTGAGCAGTTCTTC
CASSLGLAGGGEQFF
>.|.|TRBJ1-6|TRBV19
TGTGCCAGTAGTATAGGTCCCAATTCACCCCTCCACTTT
CASSIGPNSPLHF
>.|.|TRBJ1-2|TRBV5-4
TGTGCCAGCAGCCCAGACTGGGCCCCACAGGGTGGCTACACCTTC
CASSPDWAPQGGYTF
>TRBD1|.|TRBJ1-1|TRBV7-9
TGTGCCAGCAGCATCACCGGGACAGGGTCGAGGAGCACTGAAGCTTTCTTT
CASSITGTGSRSTEAFF
>.|.|TRBJ1-2|TRBV5-1
TGCGCCAGCAGCTTTGATCACTATGGCTACACCTTC
CASSFDHYGYTF
>.|.|TRBJ2-3|TRBV2
TGTGCCAGCAGTGAGCAGGGCATGGATACGCAGTATTTT
CASSEQGMDTQYF
>.|.|TRBJ2-3|TRBV18
TGTGCCAGCTCACCACAGACAGTCACAGATACGCAGTATTTT
CASSPQTVTDTQYF
>.|.|TRBJ2-7|TRBV6-6
TGTGCCAGCAGTCTTGAGAGGACCGTTAGCTCCTACGAGCAGTACTTC
CASSLERTVSSYEQYF
>TRBD1|.|TRBJ1-6|TRBV19
TGTGCCAGCCGTCAGGGGGTTTATAATTCACCCCTCCACTTT
CASRQGVYNSPLHF
>.|.|TRBJ2-5|TRBV6-5
TGTGCCAGCACTACCTTGGGCGAGACCCAGTACTTC
CASTTLGETQYF
>TRBD2|.|TRBJ2-1|TRBV30
TGTGCCTGGAGTGTTGCTAGCGGGAGGACGAATGAGCAGTTCTTC
CAWSVASGRTNEQFF
>.|.|TRBJ2-2|TRBV28
TGTGCCAGCAGTCTTGACACCGGGGAGCTGTTTTTT
CASSLDTGELFF
>.|few|TRBJ1-5|TRBV18
TGTGCCAGCTCACCACAGGGGGGAAGCAATCAGCCCCAGCATTTT
CASSPQGGSNQPQHF
>TRBD1|.|TRBJ2-7|TRBV6-1
TGTGCCAGCAGTGAAGTCCGACAGGGCCTCTACGAGCAGTACTTC
CASSEVRQGLYEQYF
>TRBD2|.|TRBJ2-3|TRBV19
TGTGCCAGTAGTATGTGGGGACTAGCGACGACAGATACGCAGTATTTT
CASSMWGLATTDTQYF
>.|.|TRBJ2-1|TRBV5-6
TGTGCCAGCAGCCCAACAAGAAAGGAGCAGTTCTTC
CASSPTRKEQFF
>.|.|TRBJ1-5|TRBV19
TGTGCCAGTACCCCGGGCCAAGGGGGTCAGCCCCAGCATTTT
CASTPGQGGQPQHF
>.|.|TRBJ2-4|TRBV15
TGTGCCACCAGCAGAGATCGGAGCATTCAGTACTTC
CATSRDRSIQYF
>TRBD2|.|TRBJ2-1|TRBV13
TGTGCCAGCAGCGACACTAGCGGGGGGAGCTATGAGCAGTTCTTC
CASSDTSGGSYEQFF
>.|.|TRBJ2-7|TRBV2
TGTGCCAGCAGGCGGGCAGGGGAATCCTACGAGCAGTACTTC
CASRRAGESYEQYF
>TRBD2|.|TRBJ2-5|TRBV30
TGTGCCTGGAGCGCCGGGACTAGCGGGGTCGGAGAGACCCAGTACTTC
CAWSAGTSGVGETQYF
>.|.|TRBJ1-6|TRBV5-1
TGCGCCAGCAGCTACCTCGACAGGTATAATTCACCCCTCCACTTT
CASSYLDRYNSPLHF
>.|.|TRBJ1-2|TRBV28
TGTGCCAGTCTTACGCTTTCTAACTATGGCTACACCTTC
CASLTLSNYGYTF
>.|.|TRBJ1-5|TRBV6-1
TGTGCCAGCAGTGAGGGCAGCGCCAATCAGCCCCAGCATTTT
CASSEGSANQPQHF
>TRBD2|once|TRBJ2-7|TRBV6-6
TGTGCCAGCAGCGAGCCGGGGGGATCGTCCGAGCAGTACTTC
CASSEPGGSSEQYF
>.|.|TRBJ1-2|TRBV5-8
TGTGCCAGCAGCTTGACAGGGCACAACTATGGCTACACCTTC
CASSLTGHNYGYTF
>TRBD2|.|TRBJ2-3|TRBV13
TGTGCCAGCAGCTTTCCCACTAGCGGGGGGACAGGCACAGATACGCAGTATTTT
CASSFPTSGGTGTDTQYF
>.|.|TRBJ1-6|TRBV6-5
TGTGCCAGCAGTACTCAGGGGTATAATTCACCCCTCCACTTT
CASSTQGYNSPLHF
>TRBD2|.|TRBJ2-5|TRBV6-4
TGTGCCCCAAGGAATGGGCTAGCGGGGAAAGAGACCCAGTACTTC
CAPRNGLAGKETQYF
>.|.|TRBJ2-3|TRBV6-6
TGTGCCAGCCTGGATTTTGGGACCAGCACAGATACGCAGTATTTT
CASLDFGTSTDTQYF
>.|.|TRBJ1-2|TRBV6-5
TGTGCCAGCAGGACTTGGGGGTCGCATAACTATGGCTACACCTTC
CASRTWGSHNYGYTF
>TRBD1|.|TRBJ2-7|TRBV6-5
TGTGCCAGCACCGGGACAGGTGATTTTACCTACGAGCAGTACTTC
CASTGTGDFTYEQYF
>.|.|TRBJ1-4|TRBV11-2
TGTGCCAGCAGCTTTACGGATATCGGGAATGAAAAACTGTTTTTT
CASSFTDIGNEKLFF
>.|.|TRBJ1-2|TRBV20-1
TGCAGTGCTAGAATCAGGGAAGTTTACACCTTC
CSARIREVYTF
>TRBD2|.|TRBJ2-5|TRBV29-1
TGCAGCGTTGGTGGGGGGGGAGAGACCCAGTACTTC
CSVGGGGETQYF
>TRBD1|.|TRBJ2-2|TRBV7-6
TGTGCCAGCAGCGCGGGACAGGCCGTGGCCGGGGAGCTGTTTTTT
CASSAGQAVAGELFF
>.|.|TRBJ2-1|TRBV5-1
TGCGCCAGCAGCCACGGGACACTGGGCAATGAGCAGTTCTTC
CASSHGTLGNEQFF
>TRBD2|.|TRBJ2-5|TRBV27
TGTGCCAGCAGTCCAGGGACTAGCGGGGCTGGGGAGACCCAGTACTTC
CASSPGTSGAGETQYF
>.|.|TRBJ2-3|TRBV27
TGTGCCAGCAGTCAGAGGGGTGTAGATACGCAGTATTTT
CASSQRGVDTQYF
>.|once|TRBJ1-2|TRBV27
TGTGCCAGCAGCTATCTAGTGCGGGGCGGCTACACCTTC
CASSYLVRGGYTF
>.|once|TRBJ1-4|TRBV2
TGTGCCAGCAGGGGGGGAGGTGCAACTAATGAAAAACTGTTTTTT
CASRGGGATNEKLFF
>TRBD1|.|TRBJ2-7|TRBV19
TGTGCCAGTAGTCTCGGGACAGGGGGCTACGAGCAGTACTTC
CASSLGTGGYEQYF
>TRBD1|.|TRBJ2-3|TRBV5-1
TGCGCCAGCAGCTTGATGGGACAGGGGGCTTCTAGCACAGATACGCAGTATTTT
CASSLMGQGASSTDTQYF
>.|.|TRBJ1-2|TRBV5-1
TGCGCCAGCAGCCCGGGAGGGGACTATGGCTACACCTTC
CASSPGGDYGYTF
>TRBD1|once|TRBJ2-7|TRBV7-2
TGTGCCAGCAGCCCGCGACAGGGGGCCTACGAGCAGTACTTC
CASSPRQGAYEQYF